One T cell receptor beta chain is described in this entry. What this receptor recognizes is not known. The sample holds no much larger clone one base away, and base qualities are not on file. Trimming takes 0 bases off V and 0 bases off J; junction bases not matched to a gene: 6. CDR1 and CDR2 were assigned from the germline V gene as SGDLS and YYNGEE. The CDR3 has 17 amino acids, counting the end cysteine and phenylalanine. Only the CDR3 part of the read is kept: 51 bases, read in frame from the first base. A patient counted as having stable Graves' hyperthyroidism if no progression to ophthalmopathy occurred over 18 months of follow-up. Hyperthyroidism patients were newly diagnosed, with disease duration under 2 months, and aged 18 to 65 years. The study excluded patients with uncontrolled infections, other autoimmune diseases, pregnancy or lactation. Diagnoses relied on clinical symptoms, serum thyroxine and TRAb, thyroid ultrasound and orbital computed tomography. PBMCs were isolated from about 9.1 ml of fresh peripheral blood by Ficoll-Paque density gradient centrifugation. Total RNA was extracted using Trizol reagent, and RNA quality was assessed on an Agilent 2100 Bioanalyzer.

Amplification of TCR beta CDR3 regions was carried out from RNA transcripts. For the first round of RT-PCR on the TCR CDR3, the HTBI primer set was used together with the Qiagen OneStep RT-PCR kit. The libraries were constructed in a second round of multiplex PCR and then size-selected and purified. The libraries were sequenced on an Illumina HiSeq2000 using paired-end 100 bp reads. In the paper's pipeline: SOAPnuke was used to process the raw data, throwing out any read that contained adapters or uncalled bases, had a mean Phred below 15, or lacked an exact constant-primer or identifier match. High-quality paired reads were merged with COPE v1.2.5, and unique nucleotide sequences were defined as clonotypes. MiTCR v1.1 was used to align the clonotypes against IMGT TRBV, TRBD and TRBJ reference segments. Analysis was restricted to V-J combinations with a frequency above 0.0001, which covered roughly 99% of repertoires. The TCS score was defined as F50 (clonal expansion) divided by E x V (chaos), with BLOSUM62-based TCRdist calculated between CDR3 peptides within each V-J. Welch's t-statistics and random forest reduced around 510 V-J features to 10 to 15, which were used in a naive Bayes classifier (R e1071). TCRdb's own reprocessing of the public reads used fastp at Q25 and MiXCR and kept productive beta chains. Each entry merges the rows of one CDR3 protein and shows their most common DNA and genes. In this record, the V and J calls reflect TCRdb's handling and not the investigators' own analysis. The sample includes about 360,000 distinct CDR3 sequences, with about 19% observed a single time. In total, the top ten clones hold roughly 3.5% of the sample.

The source of the sample is a study of T cells in Graves' hyperthyroidism and ophthalmopathy (dated by TCRdb to about 2019). Regarding the study in general: Peripheral blood samples were taken at initial diagnosis, before any treatment was given. To identify distinguishing TCR V-J signatures, a discovery cohort of 95 to 100 patients was used, comprising approximately 40 with Graves' ophthalmopathy and approximately 57 with stable Graves' hyperthyroidism. According to the paper, TCR Vbeta CDR3 sequencing was carried out on some 130 peripheral blood samples, which came from 40 to 45 ophthalmopathy, some 73 hyperthyroidism and about 17 progressor patients. Following sampling, methimazole starting at 30 mg daily was given to hyperthyroidism patients, and high-dose intravenous methylprednisolone was given to ophthalmopathy patients. For training and testing, the 100 or so patients in the discovery cohort were randomly divided in a 7:3 ratio. An independent validation cohort of 18 to 20 hyperthyroidism patients and roughly 16 patients who later progressed to ophthalmopathy tested prospective prediction of ophthalmopathy. The study also compared thyroid tissue and blood T-cell repertoires from five or six Graves' hyperthyroidism patients.

Overall study results and their limits: In validation, the model predicted progression to ophthalmopathy a median of 6.5 months before onset, with 65% to 71% sensitivity and roughly 79% specificity. Blood samples also contained most of the expanded thyroid clonotypes (frequency above 0.001), which suggests that blood repertoires may reflect thyroid immune responses. No statistical method was used to set the sample size in advance, and investigators knew the group allocation. Ophthalmopathy was separated from stable hyperthyroidism by a 13 V-J signature model, with around 88% sensitivity and 81% to 82% specificity obtained in cross-validation and 80%/75% obtained in testing.

The chain links TRBV9 with TRBJ1-3, with 7 junctional bases fitting TRBD1. Sequenced: blood. The receptor was derived from a woman aged 18-30 years with Graves' hyperthyroidism. The base sequence is TGTGCCAGCAGCGTAGACCAGGGGGATCACTCTGGAAACACCATATATTTT. Translated, it reads CASSVDQGDHSGNTIYF.